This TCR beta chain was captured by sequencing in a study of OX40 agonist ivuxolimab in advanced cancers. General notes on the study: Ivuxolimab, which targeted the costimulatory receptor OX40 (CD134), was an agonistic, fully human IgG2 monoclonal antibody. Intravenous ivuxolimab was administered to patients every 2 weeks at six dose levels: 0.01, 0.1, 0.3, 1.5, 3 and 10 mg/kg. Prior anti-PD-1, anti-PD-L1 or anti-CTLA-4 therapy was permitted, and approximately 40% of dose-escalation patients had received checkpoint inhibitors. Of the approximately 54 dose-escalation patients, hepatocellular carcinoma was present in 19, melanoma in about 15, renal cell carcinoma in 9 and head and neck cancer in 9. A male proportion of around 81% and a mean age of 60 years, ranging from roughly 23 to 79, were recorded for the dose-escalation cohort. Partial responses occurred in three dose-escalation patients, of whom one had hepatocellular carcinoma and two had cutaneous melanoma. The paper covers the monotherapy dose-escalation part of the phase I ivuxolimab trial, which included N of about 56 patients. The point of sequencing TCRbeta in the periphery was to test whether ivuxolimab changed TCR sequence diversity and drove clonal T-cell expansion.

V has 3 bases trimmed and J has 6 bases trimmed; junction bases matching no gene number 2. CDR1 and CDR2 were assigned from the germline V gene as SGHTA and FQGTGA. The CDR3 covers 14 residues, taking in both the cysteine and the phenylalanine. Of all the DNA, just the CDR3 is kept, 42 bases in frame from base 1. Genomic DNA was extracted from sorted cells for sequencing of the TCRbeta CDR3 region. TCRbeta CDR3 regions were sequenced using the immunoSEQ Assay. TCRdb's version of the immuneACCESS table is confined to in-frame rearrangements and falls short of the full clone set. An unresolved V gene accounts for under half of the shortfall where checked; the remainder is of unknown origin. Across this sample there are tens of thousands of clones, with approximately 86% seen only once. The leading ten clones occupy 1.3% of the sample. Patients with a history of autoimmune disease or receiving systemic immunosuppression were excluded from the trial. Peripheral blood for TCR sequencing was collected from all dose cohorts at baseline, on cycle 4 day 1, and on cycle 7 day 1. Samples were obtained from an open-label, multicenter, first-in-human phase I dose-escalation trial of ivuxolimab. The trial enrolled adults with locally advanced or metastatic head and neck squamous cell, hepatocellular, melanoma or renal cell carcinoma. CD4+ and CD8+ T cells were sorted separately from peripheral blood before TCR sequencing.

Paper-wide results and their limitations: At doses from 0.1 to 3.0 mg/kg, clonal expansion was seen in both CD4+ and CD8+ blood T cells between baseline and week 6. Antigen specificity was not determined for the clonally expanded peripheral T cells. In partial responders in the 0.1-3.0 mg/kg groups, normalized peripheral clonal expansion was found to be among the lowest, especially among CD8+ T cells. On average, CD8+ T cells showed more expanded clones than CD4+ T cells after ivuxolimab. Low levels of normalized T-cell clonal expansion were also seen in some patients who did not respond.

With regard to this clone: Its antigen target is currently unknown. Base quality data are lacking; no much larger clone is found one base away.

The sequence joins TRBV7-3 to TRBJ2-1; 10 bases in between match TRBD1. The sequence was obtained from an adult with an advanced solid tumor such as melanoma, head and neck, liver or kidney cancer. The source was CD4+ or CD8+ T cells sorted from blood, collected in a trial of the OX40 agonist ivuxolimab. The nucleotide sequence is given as TGTGCCAGCAGCTTTGGACAGGGGGGCAATGAGCAGTTCTTC. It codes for CASSFGQGGNEQFF. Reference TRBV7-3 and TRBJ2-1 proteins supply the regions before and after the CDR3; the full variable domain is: GAGVSQTPSNKVTEKGKYVELRCDPISGHTALYWYRQSLGQGPEFLIYFQGTGAADDSGLPNDRFFAVRPEGSVSTLKIQRTERGDSAVYLCASSFGQGGNEQFFGPGTRLTVL.